The rows below give T cell receptor beta chains drawn from one sample of a study of OX40 agonist ivuxolimab in advanced cancers. Profiling relied on immunoSEQ multiplex PCR, and the TCRdb table lists in-frame clones only, not all of them. The top ten clones hold under 2% of a sample with fewer than 60,000 clones, approximately 87% of them seen once. Sequencing used CD4+ or CD8+ T cells sorted from blood, obtained in a trial of the OX40 agonist ivuxolimab. Source of these receptors: an adult with an advanced solid tumor such as melanoma, head and neck, liver or kidney cancer. Both conserved end residues are part of each CDR3. The D gene is left open where the match is weak. Where a row states a size, it is once, few, many or the class of an expanded clone; other rows omit it.

j_gene	abundance	d_gene	v_gene	CDR3aa	CDR3nt
TRBJ2-1	NA	NA	TRBV27	CASSRDTSSYNEQFF	TGTGCCAGCAGCCGGGACACGAGCTCCTACAATGAGCAGTTCTTC
TRBJ1-2	once	NA	TRBV28	CASSLRDRRYGYTF	TGTGCCAGCAGTTTAAGGGACCGAAGGTATGGCTACACCTTC
TRBJ2-3	NA	TRBD2	TRBV7-2	CASSLVVLAGSRDTQYF	TGTGCCAGCAGCTTAGTCGTCCTAGCGGGAAGCCGGGATACGCAGTATTTT
TRBJ1-2	NA	NA	TRBV2	CASTGLSPQFYGYTF	TGTGCCAGCACAGGCCTGAGCCCCCAATTCTATGGCTACACCTTC
TRBJ2-1	NA	NA	TRBV10-3	CAIRGAESGNEQFF	TGTGCCATCAGGGGAGCGGAGAGCGGCAATGAGCAGTTCTTC
TRBJ2-2	few	NA	TRBV7-8	CASSLVGLSLAGELFF	TGTGCCAGCAGCTTAGTGGGGCTATCGTTGGCCGGGGAGCTGTTTTTT
TRBJ2-1	NA	NA	TRBV7-9	CASTSGTFNNEQFF	TGTGCCAGCACTTCCGGGACCTTCAACAATGAGCAGTTCTTC
TRBJ1-3	NA	NA	TRBV19	CASSPRTPNGNTIYF	TGTGCCAGTAGTCCCCGGACACCGAACGGAAACACCATATATTTT
TRBJ1-3	once	NA	TRBV5-6	CASSEGGLGNTIYF	TGTGCCAGCAGCGAGGGGGGGCTCGGAAACACCATATATTTT
TRBJ1-1	NA	TRBD1	TRBV15	CATRRGGSEAFF	TGTGCCACCCGCAGGGGGGGATCTGAAGCTTTCTTT
TRBJ2-1	NA	TRBD2	TRBV11-2	CASSVGQRISGSANEQFF	TGTGCCAGCAGTGTAGGCCAAAGGATTAGCGGGAGCGCTAATGAGCAGTTCTTC
TRBJ2-1	NA	TRBD1	TRBV28	CASSSPGTGKNEQFF	TGTGCCAGCAGTTCGCCCGGGACAGGGAAGAATGAGCAGTTCTTC
TRBJ1-4	NA	NA	TRBV7-2	CASSLGRGRANEKLFF	TGTGCCAGCAGCTTAGGGCGAGGCAGAGCTAATGAAAAACTGTTTTTT
TRBJ2-1	NA	NA	TRBV28	CASSVPPGEQFF	TGTGCCAGCAGTGTGCCCCCCGGTGAGCAGTTCTTC
TRBJ2-2	NA	NA	TRBV27	CASSLYPDVIAGELFF	TGTGCCAGCAGTTTGTATCCGGACGTAATCGCCGGGGAGCTGTTTTTT
TRBJ1-2	NA	NA	TRBV14	CASSRLGQLNYGYTF	TGTGCCAGCAGCCGCCTCGGGCAGCTTAACTATGGCTACACCTTC
TRBJ1-1	NA	NA	TRBV7-2	CASSSQGRGVNTEAFF	TGTGCCAGCAGCTCCCAGGGTCGCGGGGTGAACACTGAAGCTTTCTTT
TRBJ1-1	NA	NA	TRBV7-2	CASSPDLNTEAFF	TGTGCCAGCAGCCCGGACCTGAACACTGAAGCTTTCTTT
TRBJ2-2	NA	TRBD1	TRBV6-1	CASSERQGKYGELFF	TGTGCCAGCAGTGAAAGACAGGGCAAGTACGGGGAGCTGTTTTTT
TRBJ2-3	NA	NA	TRBV4-3	CASSQSGRNTDTQYF	TGCGCCAGCAGCCAATCTGGCAGGAACACAGATACGCAGTATTTT
TRBJ2-1	NA	NA	TRBV9	CASSVAAAPYNEQFF	TGTGCCAGCAGCGTAGCGGCAGCCCCCTACAATGAGCAGTTCTTC
TRBJ1-4	NA	NA	TRBV6-6	CASSNREGTLKKLFF	TGTGCCAGCAGCAACAGGGAGGGGACTTTGAAAAAACTGTTTTTT
TRBJ1-1	once	NA	TRBV5-1	CASRYRVDTEAFF	TGCGCCAGCAGGTACAGGGTAGACACTGAAGCTTTCTTT
TRBJ1-1	NA	TRBD1	TRBV6-6	CASIRDSQPEAFF	TGTGCCAGTATCCGGGACAGTCAACCTGAAGCTTTCTTT
TRBJ1-1	NA	TRBD1	TRBV29-1	CSVRPRGENTEAFF	TGCAGCGTTCGGCCCAGGGGGGAGAACACTGAAGCTTTCTTT
TRBJ1-1	few	NA	TRBV27	CASTPRGGYTEAFF	TGTGCCAGCACTCCTCGGGGGGGGTACACTGAAGCTTTCTTT
TRBJ1-3	NA	TRBD1	TRBV28	CASSLRQGRTIYF	TGTGCCAGCAGTTTACGACAGGGGCGGACCATATATTTT